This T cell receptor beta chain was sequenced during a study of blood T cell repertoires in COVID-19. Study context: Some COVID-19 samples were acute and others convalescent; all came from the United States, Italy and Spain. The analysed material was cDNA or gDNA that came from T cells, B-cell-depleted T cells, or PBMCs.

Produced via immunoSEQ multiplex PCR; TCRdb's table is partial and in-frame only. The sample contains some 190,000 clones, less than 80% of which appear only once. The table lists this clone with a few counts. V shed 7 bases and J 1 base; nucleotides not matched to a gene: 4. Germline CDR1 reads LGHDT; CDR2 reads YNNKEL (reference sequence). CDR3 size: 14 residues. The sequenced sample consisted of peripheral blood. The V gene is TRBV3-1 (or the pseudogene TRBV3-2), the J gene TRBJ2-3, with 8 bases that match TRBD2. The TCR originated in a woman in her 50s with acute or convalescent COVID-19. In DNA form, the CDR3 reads TGTGCCAGCACCCTGACTAGCGGCACAGATACGCAGTATTTT. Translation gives CASTLTSGTDTQYF.